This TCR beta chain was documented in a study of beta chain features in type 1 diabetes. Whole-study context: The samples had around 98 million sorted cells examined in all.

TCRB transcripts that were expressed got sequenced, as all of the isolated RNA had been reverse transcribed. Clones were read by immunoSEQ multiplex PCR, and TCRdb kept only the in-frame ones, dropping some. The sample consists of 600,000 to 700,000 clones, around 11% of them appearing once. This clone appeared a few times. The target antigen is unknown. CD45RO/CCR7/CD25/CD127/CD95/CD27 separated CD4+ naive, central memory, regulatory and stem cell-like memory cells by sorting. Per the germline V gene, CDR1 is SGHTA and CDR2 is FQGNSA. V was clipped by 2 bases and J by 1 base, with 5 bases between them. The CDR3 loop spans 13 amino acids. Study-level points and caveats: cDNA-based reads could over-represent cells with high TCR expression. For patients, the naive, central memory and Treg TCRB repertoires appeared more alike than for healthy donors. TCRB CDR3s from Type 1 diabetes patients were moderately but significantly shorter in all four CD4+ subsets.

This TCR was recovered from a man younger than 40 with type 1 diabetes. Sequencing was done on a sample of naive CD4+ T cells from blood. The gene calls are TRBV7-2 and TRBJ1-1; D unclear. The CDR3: CASSLTWNTEAFF. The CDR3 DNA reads TGTGCCAGCAGCTTAACCTGGAACACTGAAGCTTTCTTT. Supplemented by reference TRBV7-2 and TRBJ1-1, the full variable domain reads GAGVSQSPSNKVTEKGKDVELRCDPISGHTALYWYRQSLGQGLEFLIYFQGNSAPDKSGLPSDRFSAERTGGSVSTLTIQRTQQEDSAVYLCASSLTWNTEAFFGQGTRLTVV.